Each of the 16 T cell receptor beta chains below was sequenced from the same sample in a study of blood T cells in healthy people across ages. Next came a second PCR, run for roughly 7 to 12 cycles, which used a sample-barcoded 5' primer along with a J-beta primer mix. From the 5' RACE reads, TCRdb called clonotypes with MiXCR, one entry per CDR3 protein. Here the sample spans under 1,100,000 distinct CDR3 sequences, 20% to 25% being singletons. A further study also used this sample, focusing on T cells of mothers and their children.

Sample: blood. Receptors were obtained from a girl between 2 and 10 years old in good health.

The chain has TRBV2 and TRBJ2-5, with TRBD1 identical over 7 bases. The J call is in doubt because the DNA end fits TRBJ2-1 better. Germline CDR1 is SNHLY and CDR2 is FYNNEI. The CDR3 contains 13 residues. CDR3 nucleotides: TGTGCCAGCAGACAGGGGCTTTACAATGAGCAGTTCTTC. Translating gives CASRQGLYNEQFF.

V usage is TRBV24-1 and J usage is TRBJ1-1; D is possibly TRBD1 (5 bases). Deletions cut 4 bases from V and 4 bases from J, with 6 bases between. This CDR3 has 12 amino acids. Germline assignment: CDR1 KGHDR and CDR2 SFDVKD. The CDR3 region is CATSEGGTEAFF. CDR3 bases: TGTGCCACCAGTGAGGGGGGCACTGAAGCTTTCTTT.

This chain uses TRBV6-5 with TRBJ2-4, with D perhaps TRBD2 (6 bases). This CDR3 region has 13 residues. Germline V lookup: CDR1 MNHEY, CDR2 SVGAGI. With 1 base removed from V and 13 bases from J, the gap between germline ends came to 14 bases. The chain's CDR3 is CASSYWGTGDQYF. As DNA, the CDR3 is TGTGCCAGCAGTTACTGGGGGACGGGGGACCAGTACTTC.

This clonotype was counted between two and nine times. The CDR3 nucleotides read TGTGCCAGCAGCCCCTCAGGGGCAACCTACAATGAGCAGTTCTTC. As protein: CASSPSGATYNEQFF. The V and J genes are TRBV12-3 or TRBV12-4 and TRBJ2-1; D possibly corresponds to TRBD1 (6 bases). The CDR3 runs to 15 residues. The V gene lost 6 bases and the J gene lost 2 bases, with 14 bases spanning the gap.

This clonotype was counted a few times. The chain links TRBV5-1 to TRBJ1-2; TRBD1 matches at 7 bases. The CDR3 contains 16 residues. Per the germline V gene, CDR1 is SGHRS and CDR2 is YFSETQ. V trimming: 0 bases; J trimming: 6 bases; junction bases outside the gene matches: 11. The CDR3 DNA reads as TGCGCCAGCAGCTTGGGGTTGGACAGGCCTGATAATGGCTACACCTTC. Encoded protein: CASSLGLDRPDNGYTF.

The chain joins TRBV7-2 to TRBJ2-7; tentative D call: TRBD2 (6 bases). The tail of the sequence fits TRBJ2-1 better, so the J call may be wrong. The CDR3 extends over 16 amino acids. Germline V gene sequence: CDR1 SGHTA, CDR2 FQGNSA. The CDR3 DNA follows: TGTGCCAGCACAATCTCCGGGACTGACGTCTTGGATGAGCAGTTCTTC. It specifies CASTISGTDVLDEQFF.

The chain has TRBV12-3 or TRBV12-4 and TRBJ2-1, with D unclear. V was clipped by 4 bases and J by 4 bases, with 17 bases between them. The CDR3 extends over 16 amino acids. The CDR3 DNA follows: TGTGCCAGCAGTTCGCCGGATCTGGCAGCTTACAATGAGCAGTTCTTC. It specifies CASSSPDLAAYNEQFF.

This clonotype was counted a few times. The CDR3 DNA follows: TGTGCCAGCAGTTTGGTGGGGGGACCCAACTACGAGCAGTACTTC. Residues: CASSLVGGPNYEQYF. This chain joins TRBV27 and TRBJ2-7, with D maybe TRBD2 (6 bases). The CDR3 covers 15 residues. Trimming left V 3 bases short and J 3 bases short, with 15 bases between. Germline-derived CDR1 and CDR2 are MNHEY and SMNVEV (reference sequence).

The chain combines TRBV7-2 with TRBJ2-7; TRBD2 aligns across 9 bases. This CDR3 is 15 amino acids long. J was trimmed by 1 base and V by 5 bases; bases with no gene match: 6. CDR1 and CDR2 (germline): SGHTA, FQGNSA. As DNA, the CDR3 is TGTGCCAGCAGCCCCAGGACTAGCGTATCCTACGAGCAGTACTTC. Its translation is CASSPRTSVSYEQYF.

This clonotype was detected only a few times. The chain recombines TRBV7-9 with TRBJ2-1; D not certain. Trimming left V 8 bases short and J 5 bases short, with 10 bases between. Germline lookup yields CDR1 SEHNR and CDR2 FQNEAQ (reference sequence). This CDR3 region has 12 residues. The CDR3, as DNA: TGTGCCAGCCTACGCAGTCACAATGAGCAGTTCTTC. It encodes CASLRSHNEQFF.

This clonotype was found a few times. This chain links TRBV29-1 with TRBJ1-1; D possibly corresponds to TRBD1 (6 bases). CDR3 size: 13 residues. V dropped 6 bases and J dropped 2 bases, with 13 bases sitting between them. Germline values: CDR1 SQVTM, CDR2 ANQGSEA. This chain's CDR3 is CSVPGTTNTEAFF. CDR3 nucleotides: TGCAGCGTCCCCGGGACAACAAACACTGAAGCTTTCTTT.

This clonotype was seen a few times. This rearrangement joins TRBV27 to TRBJ2-5, with TRBD1 matching over 8 bases. This CDR3 spans 21 amino acids. The V and J ends lost 2 bases and 2 bases, in that order; junction bases with no gene match: 22. Germline V lookup: CDR1 MNHEY, CDR2 SMNVEV (reference sequence). The CDR3 reads CASSLVTPGTGLTVRQETQYF. The CDR3 DNA reads as TGTGCCAGCAGTTTAGTAACCCCCGGGACAGGCTTAACCGTCCGACAAGAGACCCAGTACTTC.

The V call is TRBV4-1, the J call TRBJ2-5; 10 positions agree with TRBD2. Gene TRBJ2-1 matches the end of the DNA better, so the J call may be wrong. Germline V CDR1 and CDR2: MGHRA, YSYEKL. The CDR3 runs 16 residues. The CDR3 DNA reads as TGCGCCAGCAGCCAAGACGGACTAGCGGTATACAATGAGCAGTTCTTC. Translation gives CASSQDGLAVYNEQFF.

In DNA, the CDR3 is TGCAGCGTGGATACTCTCGGGGGGGTCAACACTGAAGCTTTCTTT. It codes for CSVDTLGGVNTEAFF. The V gene is TRBV29-1, the J gene TRBJ1-1, with D possibly TRBD1 on 5 matching bases. CDR1 and CDR2 from the germline V gene are SQVTM and ANQGSEA. Trimming removed 6 bases at V and 2 bases at J, with 19 bases between. The CDR3 spans 15 residues.

This chain connects TRBV7-2 to TRBJ2-5, with TRBD2 as a possible D gene (6 bases). There are 14 residues in the CDR3. The V end was cut by 3 bases, the J end by 2 bases, with 10 bases between. Germline lookup yields CDR1 SGHTA and CDR2 FQGNSA. In nucleotides, the CDR3 is TGTGCCAGCAGCTTTCGGACTATACAAGAGACCCAGTACTTC. This codes for CASSFRTIQETQYF.

V and J are TRBV6-4 and TRBJ2-3, with D possibly matching TRBD2 (5 bases). CDR1 and CDR2 from the germline V gene are MRHNA and SNTAGT. The CDR3 runs 15 residues. V dropped 4 bases and J dropped 2 bases, with 13 bases sitting between them. As DNA, the CDR3 is TGTGCCAGCAGTGTGCAACCCGGGAACACAGATACGCAGTATTTT. Translated, it gives CASSVQPGNTDTQYF.